This T cell receptor beta chain is from a study of cytotoxic CD8 clonotypes in ibrutinib-treated CLL (dated by TCRdb to 2020 to 2022). At the level of the whole study: The cohort included more than 14 treatment-naive and about a dozen relapsed/refractory patients; 17 were IGHV unmutated. All remission and progressive disease samples were collected while patients were still receiving ibrutinib. Cryopreserved peripheral blood mononuclear cells were obtained prior to treatment, at the time of response, and at either disease progression or sustained remission. Responses were partial in approximately 24 patients and complete in 2; after median about 5.5 years follow-up, around 15 stayed in remission and 12 progressed. Of the 86 people in the trial, around 25 had longitudinal samples available. Response samples were obtained after a median of about 13 months of treatment, with a range of about 6 to 36 months. On average, each sample yielded 255,043 productive templates and about 100,000 productive rearrangements. Overall study outcomes, separate from this receptor: Clonality increased at ibrutinib response, stayed stable in sustained remission, and fell back toward baseline at progression. Public clonotypes were found to be uncommon and were observed to contract or remain stable during treatment; the increase in clonality was shown to reflect expansion of private clonotypes at ibrutinib response. Baseline clonality was found to be higher than that of age-matched healthy donors and was strongly correlated with circulating CD8+ T-cell counts. Sampling times were not matched between sustained-remission and progressing patients, and lymph node repertoires were not studied.

Sample time point, as interpreted from the label and publication: approximately 25 months on ibrutinib. Around 2 micrograms of genomic DNA were extracted from cryopreserved PBMCs for TCR beta library preparation. Longitudinal blood samples from CLL patients on ibrutinib monotherapy underwent high-throughput TCR beta sequencing. The patients took part in an open-label, single-center phase 2 trial of ibrutinib monotherapy. Each clonotype received, on average, 10x coverage in deep resolution sequencing performed on a MiSeq, where the target depth lay between 1 in 1 million and 1 in 200,000 T cells. The immunoSEQ hsTCRB Kit was used to generate TCR beta libraries. Regarding the original processing steps: The data were analyzed with ImmunoSEQ Analyzer and ImmunoSEQ Data Assistant, and V, D and J gene assignments followed IMGT definitions. Clonality was computed as one minus normalized Shannon entropy of productive rearrangement frequencies, ranging from 0 to 1. Only overrepresented clonotypes making up at least 0.05% of the repertoire of each patient were included in the public clonotype analysis. Repertoires from some 14 age-matched healthy donors in immuneACCESS were used as clonality controls. Imported from immuneACCESS, the table was reduced by TCRdb to in-frame sequences with V and J called. These copies leave out some clones; in studies compared against another copy, an unresolved V gene accounts for under half, and the cause of the remainder is not known. Clonal size and the V and J genes are those of that table, whereas D and trimming came from the DNA. The sample table holds a few hundred thousand clones, of which around 70% were seen once. Jointly, the top ten make up just over 15% of the sample.

The CDR3 measures 15 amino acids from cysteine to phenylalanine. Only CDR3 DNA remains: 45 bases, in frame from the first base. V gives up 5 bases and J gives up 1 base, and the segment between their germline ends measures 14 bases. Taken from the germline V gene, the CDR1 and CDR2 loops are MDHEN and SYDVKM. With respect to this clone: Its specific antigen is unknown. Within one base of it there is no much larger clone, and no base qualities were kept.

The sequence was obtained from a human donor with chronic lymphocytic leukemia. The chain was built from TRBV28 and TRBJ1-1; a tentative D match to TRBD1 spans 5 bases. Sample: PBMCs, taken after 24 months of ibrutinib treatment. CDR3 sequence: CASSRMGQGNTEAFF. The nucleotides read TGTGCCAGCAGTCGAATGGGGCAGGGGAACACTGAAGCTTTCTTT. The variable domain in full, with residues beyond the CDR3 obtained from the reference TRBV28 and TRBJ1-1 genes, is DVKVTQSSRYLVKRTGEKVFLECVQDMDHENMFWYRQDPGLGLRLIYFSYDVKMKEKGDIPEGYSVSREKKERFSLILESASTNQTSMYLCASSRMGQGNTEAFFGQGTRLTVV.